Sequencing of this T cell receptor beta chain was carried out in a study of identical twins listed by TCRdb under 2016. With regard to the full study: TCR alpha and beta repertoires from monozygotic twins, unrelated adults of various ages and cord blood were deep-sequenced to test whether fetal clonotypes persist. To rule out contamination, replicate twin experiments were performed at different times with different library preparation protocols.

The library was generated by 5' RACE. The sequencer listed for this sample is Illumina HiSeq 2000. Template switching introduced a universal primer binding site; the final cDNA contained a unique molecular identifier, enabling accurate counting of TCR cDNA molecules. First-strand cDNA for TCR alpha and beta chains was synthesized from specific primers in the conserved constant-segment region. To control for contamination, every cDNA library was double barcoded, receiving both a SMART-Mk sample barcode and Illumina barcodes. Two successive PCR steps introduced TruSeq adapter sequences along with Illumina sample barcodes. TCR alpha and beta cDNA libraries were sequenced on the Illumina HiSeq platform with custom primers. Regarding the original processing steps: Unique molecular identifiers were extracted from raw reads with MiGEC, and CDR3 positions were determined with MiXCR. For each individual, recombination models were inferred using an EM algorithm with the repgenHMM and IGoR tools. Shared clonotypes were analyzed with the tcR package in R, and sharing was normalized by the product of cloneset sizes. To study raw recombination free of thymic and clonal selection effects, out-of-frame nonproductive sequences were analyzed. TCRdb reanalyzed the raw reads on its own, using fastp at Q25 for trimming and MiXCR for clone calling, and kept in-frame beta chains. A single entry per CDR3 protein holds the most common genes and DNA from its merged rows. It is TCRdb's table, rather than the study itself, that gives the V and J calls and clone size. Counted in this sample were about 470,000 distinct CDR3 sequences; roughly a quarter of them appeared once. About 3% of the sample belongs to the ten largest clones.

CDR3 length: 13 amino acids, cysteine to phenylalanine. Only the CDR3 portion is preserved as DNA: 39 bases, with reading frame beginning at the first base. Trimming removed 7 bases from V and 7 bases from J; the gene matches leave 5 bases unexplained. Beyond this particular receptor, the publication reports: A weaker excess of twin sharing was found in beta out-of-frame sequences because the signal-to-noise ratio was lowered by fewer shared sequences. In monozygotic twins, recombination models systematically underestimated out-of-frame TCR alpha sharing, but the models matched the sharing seen between unrelated individuals. Fewer insertions were carried by abundant cord blood beta clonotypes; a weaker similar trend was observed in young adult naive repertoires, while no such trend was observed in memory repertoires. Because the same donors could not be followed over many years, the conclusions relied on cross-sectional statistical analysis. Zero-insertion analyses could be partly confounded by invariant T cells such as MAIT and iNKT, though diverse VJ usage argued against such confounding for most clonotypes. Out-of-frame TCR alpha sequences shared between twins showed an excess of low generation-probability sequences compared with coincidental sharing between unrelated individuals.

Only healthy Caucasian donors were included. Three pairs of female monozygotic twins, all aged 18 to 29 years, made up the twin cohort. CD4+ and CD8+ T cell populations were isolated with positive isolation kits from Invitrogen. This clonotype has more than one count but fewer than ten. Its recognized antigen is unknown. Per-nucleotide qualities are absent, and no much larger clonotype sits a single base away. The same sample was also studied in work on T cells expressing NK-cell markers. The second study reports: In sorted CD3+CD56+NKG2C+, CD3+CD56+NKG2C- and CD3+CD56-NKG2C+ T-cell subsets from 7 to 9 donors, TCR beta-chain repertoires were profiled. Of the eight sequenced donors, seven were found to be HCMV-seropositive and one was found to be HCMV-seronegative. In several experiments an anti-gammadeltaTCR antibody was added to restrict sorting to alphabetaTCR-expressing T cells. For six donors, the dominant CD3+CD56+NKG2C+ clonotypes were among the top 10 CD8+ clonotypes and accounted for roughly 1.0-8% of CD8+ T cells. Those dominant clonotypes were again the most abundant among CD3+CD56-NKG2C+ cells in several donors, at about 28.3-65%. Whether the expanded NKG2C-expressing T cell clones were specific for HCMV antigens was left unclear. The eight sequenced donors were randomly selected healthy volunteers, three men and five women. HCMV serostatus was determined by detecting HCMV-specific IgG in serum with a commercial ELISA kit. MIGEC was used to demultiplex reads and group the reads by UMI, and MiTCR was used to assemble and quantify clonotypes. To remove erroneous sequences, TCR cDNA sequences were retained only when supported by two or more reads. The tcR package was used for downstream repertoire analysis, and clonotypes were matched across fractions by CDR3 nucleotide sequence plus V segment. VDJmatch was used to annotate antigen specificity against VDJdb, with one amino acid substitution allowed in CDR3.

This TCR came from a woman younger than 35 in good health. This chain is built from TRBV12-3 or TRBV12-4 and TRBJ2-7, with 12 bases in between that match TRBD1. Source material: CD4+ T cells sorted from blood. CDR3 region: CASTRDRGHEQYF. The sequence in DNA is TGTGCCAGCACCCGGGACAGGGGGCATGAGCAGTACTTC.